A single sample is the source of the 15 T cell receptor beta chains below, sequenced in a study of beta chain features in type 1 diabetes. What was sequenced were expressed TCRB transcripts, since all of the isolated RNA had been reverse transcribed. Data came from immunoSEQ multiplex PCR; TCRdb stores just in-frame clones and leaves some out. The data show hundreds of thousands of clones, with over 10% seen just once and 0.035% to 0.05% held by the top ten. Sequencing used naive CD4+ T cells from blood. The receptors were gathered from a woman between 18 and 30 years old in good health.

The rearrangement uses TRBV7-2 and TRBJ2-5, with 11 bases matching TRBD2. The V and J ends lost 1 base and 4 bases, in that order; junction bases with no gene match: 2. The CDR3 spans 15 residues. Germline V lookup: CDR1 SGHTA, CDR2 FQGNSA. The CDR3 spells CASSLEGLAAETQYF. CDR3 DNA: TGTGCCAGCAGCTTAGAGGGACTAGCGGCAGAGACCCAGTACTTC.

Only a few counts were recorded for this clone. The rearrangement uses TRBV5-4 and TRBJ1-6; TRBD1 agrees at 10 bases. The CDR3 runs to 15 residues. The J segment lost 9 bases and the V segment lost 0 bases, leaving 3 bases of the junction unmatched. CDR1 is SGHNT, CDR2 YYREEE, per germline (reference sequence). The CDR3 sequence is CASSLETGGLSPLHF. The CDR3, as DNA: TGTGCCAGCAGCTTGGAGACAGGGGGCCTTTCACCCCTCCACTTT. Based on the CDR3 plus reference TRBV5-4 and TRBJ1-6, the full variable domain is ETGVTQSPTHLIKTRGQQVTLRCSSQSGHNTVSWYQQALGQGPQFIFQYYREEENGRGNFPPRFSGLQFPNYSSELNVNALELDDSALYLCASSLETGGLSPLHFGNGTRLTVT.

This clone has just a few counts. V usage is TRBV7-2 and J usage is TRBJ2-5; D is unclear. V was pared by 4 bases and J by 0 bases, with 12 bases between. The CDR3 length is 15 residues. The germline V gene has CDR1 SGHTA and CDR2 FQGNSA. The CDR3 loop is CASSSRPRDQETQYF. CDR3 DNA sequence: TGTGCCAGCAGCTCCCGGCCTAGGGACCAAGAGACCCAGTACTTC.

This clone turned up a few times. This same CDR3 is encoded by further DNA sequences in the sample. The chain has TRBV28 and TRBJ2-7, with D unclear. V lost 4 bases and J 1 base, leaving 5 bases between the germline ends. The germline gives CDR1 MDHEN, CDR2 SYDVKM. CDR3 length equals 12 residues. The CDR3 region is CASSSLSYEQYV. Written as DNA, the CDR3 is TGTGCCAGCAGTTCGTTATCCTACGAGCAGTACGTC.

This clone was picked up a small number of times. V is TRBV28 and J is TRBJ1-2; no reliable D call. Trimming pared 4 bases from V and 10 bases from J, leaving 10 bases between. Germline V gene data show CDR1 as MDHEN and CDR2 as SYDVKM. CDR3 size: 11 residues. The CDR3 sequence is CASSSRHDYTF. Written as DNA, the CDR3 is TGTGCCAGCAGTTCCCGCCACGACTACACCTTC.

This clone was observed a few times. The chain couples TRBV14 to TRBJ1-1; D remains unclear. V was cut by 1 base and J by 0 bases, with 9 bases left in between. Germline lookup yields CDR1 SGHDN and CDR2 FVKESK. The CDR3 contains 15 residues. CDR3 coding DNA: TGTGCCAGCAGCCAAGTGAAGAGCATGAACACTGAAGCTTTCTTT. Translation: CASSQVKSMNTEAFF.

This clone was picked up a small number of times. This rearrangement joins TRBV7-2 to TRBJ1-6, with 7 bases that match TRBD1. The CDR3 has 16 residues. V was pared by 1 base and J by 7 bases, with 7 bases of the junction left unmatched. Germline values: CDR1 SGHTA, CDR2 FQGNSA. For the CDR3, the DNA is TGTGCCAGCAGCTTAGGGTCCGGGACAGCAAATTCACCCCTCCACTTT. Amino acid sequence: CASSLGSGTANSPLHF.

The V call is TRBV29-1, the J call TRBJ2-7; 7 bases are a match to TRBD2. This CDR3 comprises 13 residues. Germline CDR1 and CDR2: SQVTM and ANQGSEA. With V trimmed by 3 bases and J by 6 bases, 8 bases remained unmatched. The CDR3: CSVDGGSRTEQYF. CDR3 DNA: TGCAGCGTTGACGGGGGGAGTCGAACCGAGCAGTACTTC.

The gene calls are TRBV6-4 and TRBJ2-3; no reliable D call. CDR3 length equals 15 residues. CDR1 is MRHNA and CDR2 is SNTAGT in the germline V gene. Trimming took 2 bases from V and 1 from J, leaving 10 bases between them. CDR3 sequence (DNA): TGTGCCAGCAGTGACGGACGAGAGGGCACAGATACGCAGTATTTT. It yields the protein CASSDGREGTDTQYF.

The chain recombines TRBV27 with TRBJ1-5; tentatively, D is TRBD1 (6 bases). This CDR3 contains 14 residues. Germline CDR1 is MNHEY and CDR2 is SMNVEV (reference sequence). Trimming pared 6 bases from V and 5 bases from J, leaving 14 bases between. The CDR3 DNA reads as TGTGCCAGCAGCACAGGGTTTAGGGATCAGCCCCAGCATTTT. As protein: CASSTGFRDQPQHF.

This clone has a handful of counts. The rearrangement uses TRBV9 and TRBJ2-2; the match to TRBD2 covers 9 bases. The CDR3 has 16 amino acids. Germline V lookup: CDR1 SGDLS, CDR2 YYNGEE. V lost 2 bases and J lost 6; bases outside the gene matches: 8. CDR3 sequence: CASSVQSGRTAGELFF. The CDR3 DNA reads as TGTGCCAGCAGCGTTCAGAGCGGGAGGACGGCCGGGGAGCTGTTTTTT.

The rearrangement joins TRBV5-4 to TRBJ2-5, with 9 bases fitting TRBD2. Germline V gene data show CDR1 as SGHNT and CDR2 as YYREEE (reference sequence). The CDR3 extends over 16 amino acids. V lost 4 bases to trimming and J lost 2 bases; unmatched junction nucleotides: 9. The CDR3 nucleotides read TGTGCCAGCAGCCCCGGTAGCGGGGGCCCGCAAGAGACCCAGTACTTC. Protein sequence: CASSPGSGGPQETQYF.

The chain couples TRBV7-9 to TRBJ2-7, with 9 bases lining up with TRBD1. Germline V gives CDR1 SEHNR, CDR2 FQNEAQ (reference sequence). J was trimmed by 3 bases and V by 5 bases; bases with no gene match: 11. The CDR3 spans 16 residues. The DNA for the CDR3 is TGTGCCAGCAGCCCCCCGACAGGGGGTCTTAGCTACGAGCAGTACGTC. Translation gives CASSPPTGGLSYEQYV.

The chain links TRBV12-5 to TRBJ1-1, with D perhaps matching TRBD1 (5 bases). V gave up 1 base and J gave up 11 bases, with 8 bases separating them. The CDR3 is 11 residues long. Germline V CDR1 and CDR2: LGHNT, FRNRAP. CDR3 nucleotide sequence: TGTGCTAGTGGTTTGGCCCGGGACGCTTTCTTT. Its protein product is CASGLARDAFF.

This chain connects TRBV29-1 to TRBJ2-1; D uncertain. V was cut by 6 bases and J by 2 bases, with 11 bases left in between. The CDR3 sequence is 13 residues long. The V gene's germline CDR1 is SQVTM and CDR2 ANQGSEA. CDR3 residues: CSVFSTTYNEQFF. Written as DNA, the CDR3 is TGCAGCGTCTTTTCAACCACCTACAATGAGCAGTTCTTC.